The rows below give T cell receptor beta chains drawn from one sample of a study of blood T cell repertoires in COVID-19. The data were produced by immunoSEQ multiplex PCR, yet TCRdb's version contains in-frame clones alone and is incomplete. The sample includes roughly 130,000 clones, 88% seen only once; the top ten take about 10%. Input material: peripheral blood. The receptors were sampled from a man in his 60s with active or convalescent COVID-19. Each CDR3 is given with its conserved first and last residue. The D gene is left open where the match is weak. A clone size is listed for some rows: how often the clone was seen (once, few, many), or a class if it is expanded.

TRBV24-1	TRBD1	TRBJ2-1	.	CATSEKGTGGVWSSYNEQFF	TGTGCCACCAGTGAAAAGGGGACAGGGGGGGTATGGAGCTCCTACAATGAGCAGTTCTTC
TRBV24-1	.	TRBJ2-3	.	CATSDWSGLDTQYF	TGTGCCACCAGTGATTGGTCAGGGCTGGATACGCAGTATTTT
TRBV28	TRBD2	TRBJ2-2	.	CASSSGLAAYTGELFF	TGTGCCAGCAGTTCGGGACTAGCGGCTTACACCGGGGAGCTGTTTTTT
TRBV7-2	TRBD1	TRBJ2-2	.	CASSIGTGRYTGELFF	TGTGCCAGCAGCATCGGGACAGGGAGATACACCGGGGAGCTGTTTTTT
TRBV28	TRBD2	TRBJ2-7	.	CASSGVGGRALEQYF	TGTGCCAGCAGTGGGGTCGGCGGGAGGGCCCTCGAGCAGTACTTC
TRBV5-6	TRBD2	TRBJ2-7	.	CASSLGLAGGGEQYF	TGTGCCAGCAGCTTAGGACTAGCGGGAGGGGGCGAGCAGTACTTC
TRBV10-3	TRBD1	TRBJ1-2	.	CASSRGQGSRVGGYTF	TGTGCCTCCTCGCGGGGACAGGGGAGTCGAGTAGGAGGCTACACCTTC
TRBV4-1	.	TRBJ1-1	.	CASSQAWGGTSNTEAFF	TGCGCCAGCAGCCAAGCCTGGGGAGGGACGTCGAACACTGAAGCTTTCTTT
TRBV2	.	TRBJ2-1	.	CASREDSYNEQFF	TGTGCCAGCAGGGAGGACTCCTACAATGAGCAGTTCTTC
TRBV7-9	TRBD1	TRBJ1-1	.	CASSPRSGGNTEAFF	TGTGCCAGCAGCCCCCGTTCAGGGGGGAACACTGAAGCTTTCTTT
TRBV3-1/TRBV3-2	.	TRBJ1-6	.	CASSQGGIRDSPLHF	TGTGCCAGCAGCCAAGGGGGCATACGGGATTCACCCCTCCACTTT
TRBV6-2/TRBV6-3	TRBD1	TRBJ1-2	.	CASSRNRGYGYTF	TGTGCCAGCAGTCGTAACAGGGGTTATGGCTACACCTTC
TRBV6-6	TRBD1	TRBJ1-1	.	CASSYTQGGNTEAFF	TGTGCCAGCAGTTACACCCAGGGGGGGAACACTGAAGCTTTCTTT
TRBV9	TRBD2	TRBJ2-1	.	CASSEIGLATNEQFF	TGTGCCAGCAGCGAAATCGGACTAGCGACCAATGAGCAGTTCTTC
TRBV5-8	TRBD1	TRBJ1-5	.	CASSPGQPNQPQHF	TGTGCCAGCAGCCCGGGACAGCCTAATCAGCCCCAGCATTTT
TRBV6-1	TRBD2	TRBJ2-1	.	CASSEMASGRGEQFF	TGTGCCAGCAGTGAAATGGCTAGCGGGAGGGGTGAGCAGTTCTTC
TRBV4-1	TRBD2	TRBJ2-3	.	CASSPLGLAGGGNTDTQYF	TGCGCCAGCAGCCCTCTGGGACTAGCGGGAGGAGGGAACACAGATACGCAGTATTTT
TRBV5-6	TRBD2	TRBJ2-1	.	CASSLGSAGGRKQFF	TGTGCCAGCAGCTTGGGTTCCGCCGGGGGGAGGAAGCAGTTCTTC
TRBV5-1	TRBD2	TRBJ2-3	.	CASSFGRSSSTDTQYF	TGCGCCAGCAGCTTCGGGAGGTCGTCTAGCACAGATACGCAGTATTTT
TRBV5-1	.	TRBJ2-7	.	CASSLVTGGGVYEQYF	TGCGCCAGCAGCTTGGTAACAGGCGGCGGCGTCTACGAGCAGTACTTC
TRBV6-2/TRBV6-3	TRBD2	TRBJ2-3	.	CASSQLADTQYF	TGTGCCAGCAGTCAACTAGCGGATACGCAGTATTTT
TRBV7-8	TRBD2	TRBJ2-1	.	CASSPRTSPTSYNEQFF	TGTGCCAGCAGCCCCCGGACTAGTCCAACCTCCTACAATGAGCAGTTCTTC
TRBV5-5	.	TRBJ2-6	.	CASSLGRDSGANVLTF	TGTGCCAGCAGCTTGGGACGGGACTCTGGGGCCAACGTCCTGACTTTC
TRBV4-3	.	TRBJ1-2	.	CASSQGRAVNYGYTF	TGCGCCAGCAGCCAAGGCAGGGCCGTAAACTATGGCTACACCTTC
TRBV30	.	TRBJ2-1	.	CAWSVVRTLLYNEQFF	TGTGCCTGGAGTGTAGTTCGGACACTGCTCTACAATGAGCAGTTCTTC
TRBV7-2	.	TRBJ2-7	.	CASSSLAGAGSYEQYF	TGTGCCAGCAGCTCGCTCGCGGGGGCGGGCTCCTACGAGCAGTACTTC
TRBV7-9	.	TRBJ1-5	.	CASSLASAGKAYQPQHF	TGTGCCAGCAGCTTAGCGTCCGCGGGGAAGGCGTATCAGCCCCAGCATTTT
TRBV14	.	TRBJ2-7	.	CASSLPGLREQYF	TGTGCCAGCAGCCTTCCGGGACTGAGGGAGCAGTACTTC
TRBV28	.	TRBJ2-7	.	CASSRGYEQYF	TGTGCCAGCAGCCGGGGATACGAGCAGTACTTC
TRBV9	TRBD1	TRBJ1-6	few	CASSPGQGKNSPLHF	TGTGCCAGCAGCCCCGGACAGGGCAAAAATTCACCCCTCCACTTT
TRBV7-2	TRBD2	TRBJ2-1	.	CASSFPSGKNEQFF	TGTGCCAGCAGCTTCCCTAGCGGGAAAAATGAGCAGTTCTTC
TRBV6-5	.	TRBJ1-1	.	CASSSAFPGTFF	TGTGCCAGCAGTTCGGCGTTCCCGGGGACTTTCTTT
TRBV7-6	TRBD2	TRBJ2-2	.	CASSRRGLAGGTTGELFF	TGTGCCAGCAGCCGAAGAGGACTAGCGGGAGGGACCACCGGGGAGCTGTTTTTT
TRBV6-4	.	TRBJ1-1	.	CASRRSLRSTEAFF	TGTGCCAGCCGCCGCTCCCTCCGCAGCACTGAAGCTTTCTTT
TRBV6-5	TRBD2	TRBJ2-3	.	CASSPSLAGSDTQYF	TGTGCCAGCAGTCCCTCGCTAGCGGGCTCAGATACGCAGTATTTT
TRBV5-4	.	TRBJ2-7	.	CASSLRQVGEQYF	TGTGCCAGCAGCCTCCGACAGGTTGGCGAGCAGTACTTC
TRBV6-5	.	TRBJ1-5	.	CASSFGGNQPQHF	TGTGCCAGCAGTTTTGGGGGGAATCAGCCCCAGCATTTT
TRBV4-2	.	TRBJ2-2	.	CASSQPNLGGITGELFF	TGTGCCAGCAGCCAACCCAATCTTGGCGGGATCACCGGGGAGCTGTTTTTT
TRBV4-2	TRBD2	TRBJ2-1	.	CASSPPPGTSGPAGYNEQFF	TGTGCCAGCAGCCCCCCGCCTGGGACTAGCGGACCTGCTGGCTACAATGAGCAGTTCTTC
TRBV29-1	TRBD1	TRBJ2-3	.	CSVRTGPTDTQYF	TGCAGCGTCAGGACAGGGCCCACAGATACGCAGTATTTT
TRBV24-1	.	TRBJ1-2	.	CATSDGTPYGYTF	TGTGCCACCAGTGATGGGACACCTTATGGCTACACCTTC
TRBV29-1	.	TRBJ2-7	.	CSVEVAEAYEQYF	TGCAGCGTTGAGGTAGCGGAGGCCTACGAGCAGTACTTC
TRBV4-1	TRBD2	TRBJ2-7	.	CASSQDSAGGIAYEQYF	TGCGCCAGCAGCCAAGATTCAGCGGGAGGGATCGCCTACGAGCAGTACTTC
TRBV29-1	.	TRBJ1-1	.	CSANRDLNTEAFF	TGCAGCGCCAACAGGGACCTGAACACTGAAGCTTTCTTT
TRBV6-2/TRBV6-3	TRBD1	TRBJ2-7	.	CASSYDRGGIHEQYF	TGTGCCAGCAGTTACGACAGGGGTGGGATCCACGAGCAGTACTTC